The 8 T cell receptor beta chains listed next were all sequenced from one sample in a study of radiation and T cells in renal cell carcinoma. Described time point: blood 2 weeks post-SBRT. Treatment meaning: 15 Gy SBRT to primary tumor, nephrectomy 4 weeks later. Profiled with immunoSEQ multiplex PCR; TCRdb holds only in-frame clones, not every one. This sample has some 150,000 clones; 87% occur once, and the top ten carry roughly 13%. Sequences were derived from blood, sampled from a patient whose treatment included radiotherapy and nephrectomy. These receptors all come from a woman in her fifties or sixties with renal cell carcinoma.

J is TRBJ1-6 and V is TRBV6-5; D ambiguous. The CDR3 sequence is 14 residues long. Germline CDR1 reads MNHEY; CDR2 reads SVGAGI. V dropped 6 bases and J dropped 4 bases, with 10 bases sitting between them. The CDR3, as DNA: TGTGCCAGCAGAGGTCTGACATATAATTCACCCCTCCACTTT. It yields the protein CASRGLTYNSPLHF.

CDR3 protein: CASSLDGTHSYNEQFF. In DNA, the CDR3 is TGCGCCAGCAGCTTGGACGGGACACACTCCTACAATGAGCAGTTCTTC. The rearrangement joins TRBV5-1 to TRBJ2-1, with D maybe TRBD1 (6 bases). CDR3 length equals 16 residues. Per the germline V gene, CDR1 is SGHRS and CDR2 is YFSETQ. V shed 0 bases and J shed 0 bases, with 10 bases lying between them.

The chain uses TRBV6-5 and TRBJ2-1, with TRBD2 identical over 14 bases. Germline V gene sequence: CDR1 MNHEY, CDR2 SVGAGI. With 5 bases clipped from V and 9 bases from J, the junction kept 6 bases outside the gene matches. CDR3 length: 15 amino acids. CDR3 nucleotides: TGTGCCAGCAGTCGACGACTAGCGGGGGGGACTGAGCAGTTCTTC. This sequence encodes CASSRRLAGGTEQFF.

Written as DNA, the CDR3 is TGTGCCAGTAGTATAGGGGGACTTTCGGGTGAAGCTTTCTTT. It specifies CASSIGGLSGEAFF. The chain recombines TRBV19 with TRBJ1-1, with D maybe TRBD1 (5 bases). V was pared by 1 base and J by 7 bases, with 13 bases between. The CDR3 sequence is 14 residues long. Germline CDR1 reads LNHDA; CDR2 reads SQIVND (reference sequence). The full variable domain, rest sourced from reference TRBV19 and TRBJ1-1, is DGGITQSPKYLFRKEGQNVTLSCEQNLNHDAMYWYRQDPGQGLRLIYYSQIVNDFQKGDIAEGYSVSREKKESFPLTVTSAQKNPTAFYLCASSIGGLSGEAFFGQGTRLTVV.

This chain links TRBV11-2 with TRBJ2-5; D is possibly TRBD1 (5 bases). Trimming pared 0 bases from V and 5 bases from J, leaving 13 bases between. Germline CDR1 is SGHAT and CDR2 is FQNNGV. This CDR3 spans 15 amino acids. CDR3 residues: CASSLDSGRVETQYF. As DNA, the CDR3 is TGTGCCAGCAGCTTAGATTCGGGCAGGGTGGAGACCCAGTACTTC.

The V and J genes are TRBV6-5 and TRBJ1-6; D is perhaps TRBD1 (5 bases). V lost 5 bases to trimming and J lost 6 bases, with 11 bases between them. The germline V gene encodes CDR1 MNHEY and CDR2 SVGAGI. The CDR3 length is 14 residues. The CDR3 here is CASSRPGINSPLHF. The CDR3 DNA is TGTGCCAGCAGTCGGCCAGGGATTAATTCACCCCTCCACTTT.

This rearrangement joins TRBV1 to TRBJ1-6; TRBD1 is the table's D call, not checked against the DNA. TRBV1 is reported as a pseudogene. This CDR3 spans 18 amino acids. The CDR3 bases are TGCACCAGCAGTACCAATCCTATATCGGGACAACATAATTCACCCCTCCACTTT. Its translation is CTSSTNPISGQHNSPLHF.

This sequence joins TRBV28 and TRBJ2-7; D might be TRBD2 (5 bases). The V gene lost 6 bases and the J gene lost 5 bases, with 14 bases spanning the gap. The CDR3 contains 13 residues. From germline, CDR1 is MDHEN and CDR2 SYDVKM. The CDR3 reads CASSLGSINEQYF. CDR3 bases: TGTGCCAGCAGCCTTGGGAGTATCAACGAGCAGTACTTC.